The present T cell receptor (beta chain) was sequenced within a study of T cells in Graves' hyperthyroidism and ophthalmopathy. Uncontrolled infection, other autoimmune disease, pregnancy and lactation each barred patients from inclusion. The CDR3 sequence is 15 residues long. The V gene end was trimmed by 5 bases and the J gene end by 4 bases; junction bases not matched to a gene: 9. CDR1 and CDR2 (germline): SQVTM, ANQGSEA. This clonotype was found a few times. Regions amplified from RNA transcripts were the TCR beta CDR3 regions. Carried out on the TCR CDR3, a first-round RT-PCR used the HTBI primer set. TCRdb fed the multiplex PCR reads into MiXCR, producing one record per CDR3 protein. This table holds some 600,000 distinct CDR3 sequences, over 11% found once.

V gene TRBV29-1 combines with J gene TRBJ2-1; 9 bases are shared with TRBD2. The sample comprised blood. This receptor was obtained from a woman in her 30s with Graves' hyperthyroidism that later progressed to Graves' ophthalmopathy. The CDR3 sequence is CSVRESSGDYNEQFF. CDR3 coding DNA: TGCAGCGTTCGGGAATCTAGCGGGGATTACAATGAGCAGTTCTTC.